This T cell receptor (beta chain) was obtained from a study of blood T cells in healthy people across ages. Every donor provided roughly 10 milliliters of peripheral blood. Isolation per sample recovered at least 7 million PBMCs. Total RNA amounts of at least 5 micrograms were extracted per sample. This clonotype came up a few times. A J-beta primer mix and a sample-barcoded 5' primer were used in a second PCR of about 6 to 12 cycles. MiXCR was run by TCRdb on the 5' RACE reads, yielding one entry per CDR3 protein. The sample lists under 800,000 distinct CDR3 sequences; 43% were seen once. Germline V gene sequence: CDR1 KGHSH, CDR2 LQKENI. V lost 1 base and J 5 bases, leaving 12 bases between the germline ends. The length of the CDR3 is 14 residues.

The sequence came from a woman aged 55-69 years in good health. The gene calls are TRBV18 and TRBJ2-7; D might be TRBD1 or TRBD2, each matching 5 bases. The sample was blood. CDR3 sequence reads: CASSPRSRDDEQYF. The CDR3, as DNA: TGTGCCAGCTCACCACGAAGCAGGGACGACGAGCAGTACTTC.